Each of the 23 T cell receptor beta chains below was sequenced from the same sample in a study of OX40 agonist ivuxolimab in advanced cancers. Libraries were prepared by immunoSEQ multiplex PCR; TCRdb keeps only in-frame clonotypes and omits some of them. This sample has approximately 27,000 clones, with roughly three quarters found just once. The sample here was CD4+ or CD8+ T cells sorted from blood, taken in a trial of the OX40 agonist ivuxolimab. The receptors stem from an adult with an advanced solid tumor such as melanoma, head and neck, liver or kidney cancer.

This chain connects TRBV7-9 to TRBJ1-6; D ambiguous. Germline CDR1 reads SEHNR; CDR2 reads FQNEAQ (reference sequence). CDR3 length: 12 residues. V shed 1 base and J shed 5 bases, with 0 bases lying between them. CDR3: CASSLDNSPLHF. The CDR3 DNA reads as TGTGCCAGCAGCTTAGATAATTCACCCCTCCACTTT.

By share of the sample, this clone is medium-sized. This chain uses TRBV19 with TRBJ1-1; no clear D. This CDR3 is 13 amino acids long. Between the trimmed V and J ends, which lost 4 bases and 4 bases, there was a span of 10 bases. CDR1 is LNHDA and CDR2 is SQIVND in the germline V gene (reference sequence). CDR3 bases: TGTGCCAGTAGTACCTCCTGGAGCACTGAAGCTTTCTTT. Translation: CASSTSWSTEAFF. Variable domain in full (rest from reference TRBV19 and TRBJ1-1): DGGITQSPKYLFRKEGQNVTLSCEQNLNHDAMYWYRQDPGQGLRLIYYSQIVNDFQKGDIAEGYSVSREKKESFPLTVTSAQKNPTAFYLCASSTSWSTEAFFGQGTRLTVV.

V and J are TRBV7-2 and TRBJ1-2; possibly TRBD1 for D (5 bases). The V end lost 1 base, the J end lost 8 bases, and 17 bases lay between the germline ends. CDR1 is SGHTA, CDR2 FQGNSA, per germline. The CDR3 is 15 residues long. The CDR3 sequence is CASSLVQTATGGYTF. CDR3 coding DNA: TGTGCCAGCAGCTTAGTTCAGACAGCAACGGGGGGCTACACCTTC. Full variable domain (missing parts from reference TRBV7-2 and TRBJ1-2): GAGVSQSPSNKVTEKGKDVELRCDPISGHTALYWYRQSLGQGLEFLIYFQGNSAPDKSGLPSDRFSAERTGGSVSTLTIQRTQQEDSAVYLCASSLVQTATGGYTFGSGTRLTVV.

The chain uses TRBV28 and TRBJ2-3, with D perhaps TRBD2 (7 bases). This CDR3 is built from 17 residues. Per germline, CDR1 MDHEN and CDR2 SYDVKM. V was trimmed by 6 bases and J by 4 bases, leaving 23 bases between them. Here the CDR3 reads CASRKGGGTGTSDTQYF. The CDR3 region has the DNA TGTGCCAGCAGAAAGGGGGGGGGAACAGGGACATCAGATACGCAGTATTTT. Full variable domain (rest looked up from reference TRBV28 and TRBJ2-3): DVKVTQSSRYLVKRTGEKVFLECVQDMDHENMFWYRQDPGLGLRLIYFSYDVKMKEKGDIPEGYSVSREKKERFSLILESASTNQTSMYLCASRKGGGTGTSDTQYFGPGTRLTVL.

Here the CDR3 DNA reads TGTGCCAGCAGCTCCCACTCCTACAATGAGCAGTTCTTC. It is translated as CASSSHSYNEQFF. J is TRBJ2-1 and V is TRBV5-4; D not resolved. Germline assignment: CDR1 SGHNT and CDR2 YYREEE (reference sequence). V lost 3 bases and J 0 bases, leaving 4 bases between the germline ends. The length of the CDR3 is 13 residues.

J is TRBJ2-3 and V is TRBV7-2; no firm D call. This CDR3 spans 14 amino acids. V lost 5 bases and J lost 2, with 11 bases in between. The germline gives CDR1 SGHTA, CDR2 FQGNSA. The CDR3 nucleotides read TGTGCCAGCAGCCCCCTATACCTCACAGATACGCAGTATTTT. Translation: CASSPLYLTDTQYF.

The chain combines TRBV6-1 with TRBJ2-7, with 8 bases fitting TRBD2. The CDR3 totals 15 residues. Germline assignment: CDR1 MNHNS and CDR2 SASEGT. The V gene end was trimmed by 3 bases and the J gene end by 2 bases; junction bases not matched to a gene: 6. CDR3 coding DNA: TGTGCCAGCAGTGATCCGGGACTAGTAGCCTACGAGCAGTACTTC. It specifies CASSDPGLVAYEQYF.

The chain couples TRBV6-5 to TRBJ2-1; the match to TRBD1 covers 11 bases. V dropped 6 bases and J dropped 8; count of bases not matched to a gene: 6. The CDR3 contains 14 residues. The V gene's germline CDR1 is MNHEY and CDR2 SVGAGI. CDR3 loop: CASRRGTGGYEQFF. DNA for the CDR3: TGTGCCAGCAGGAGGGGGACAGGGGGGTATGAGCAGTTCTTC.

V gene TRBV30 combines with J gene TRBJ2-3; no firm D call. The length of the CDR3 is 15 residues. Trimming removed 0 bases at V and 1 base at J, with 11 bases between. Germline-derived CDR1 and CDR2 are GTSNPN and SVGIG (reference sequence). This CDR3 is CAWSVLRIGTDTQYF. Here the CDR3 DNA reads TGTGCCTGGAGTGTACTCAGAATCGGCACAGATACGCAGTATTTT.

This clone was observed once. This rearrangement joins TRBV5-6 to TRBJ1-6, with TRBD1 matching 9 bases. The germline gives CDR1 SGHDT, CDR2 YYEEEE. The trim removed 1 base at V and 9 bases at J, leaving 8 bases unmatched. The CDR3 loop spans 16 amino acids. CDR3 in amino acids: CASSLYQRDRVSPLHF. DNA of the CDR3: TGTGCCAGCAGCTTGTATCAGCGGGACAGGGTTTCACCCCTCCACTTT.

The J gene is TRBJ1-4, the V gene TRBV5-1; possible D gene TRBD1, 6 bases. The CDR3 contains 15 residues. Germline V CDR1 and CDR2: SGHRS, YFSETQ. The ends were cut back, 0 bases at V and 4 bases at J, with 10 bases in the middle. The CDR3 sequence: CASSLEQGGNEKLFF. The CDR3 DNA follows: TGCGCCAGCAGCTTGGAACAGGGTGGTAATGAAAAACTGTTTTTT. The whole variable domain, filled in from reference TRBV5-1 and TRBJ1-4, reads KAGVTQTPRYLIKTRGQQVTLSCSPISGHRSVSWYQQTPGQGLQFLFEYFSETQRNKGNFPGRFSGRQFSNSRSEMNVSTLELGDSALYLCASSLEQGGNEKLFFGSGTQLSVL.

A few counts support this clone. In DNA form, the CDR3 reads TGCAGCGTTGGGGAAGGGTATCAGCCCCAGCATTTT. It translates to CSVGEGYQPQHF. The rearrangement links TRBV29-1 to TRBJ1-5; D unclear. V lost 4 bases, J lost 5 bases, and 9 bases lay in between. This CDR3 has 12 amino acids. The germline V gene encodes CDR1 SQVTM and CDR2 ANQGSEA.

The chain links TRBV27 to TRBJ2-3; possible D gene TRBD2, 6 bases. The V gene lost 4 bases and the J gene lost 2 bases, with 7 bases spanning the gap. In germline, CDR1 is MNHEY, CDR2 SMNVEV (reference sequence). This CDR3 is 13 amino acids long. The CDR3 nucleotides are TGTGCCAGCAGTTCGGGAGACACAGATACGCAGTATTTT. It codes for CASSSGDTDTQYF.

The chain recombines TRBV7-9 with TRBJ2-7; 8 nucleotides agree with TRBD1. After removal of 5 bases from V and 2 bases from J, the junction contained 8 bases not matched to a gene. This CDR3 has 15 residues. From germline, CDR1 is SEHNR and CDR2 FQNEAQ (reference sequence). CDR3 sequence reads: CASSPRQGITYEQYF. The CDR3 DNA follows: TGTGCCAGCAGCCCCCGACAGGGGATTACCTACGAGCAGTACTTC.

The CDR3 coding sequence is TGCGCCAGCAGCTTGGACCTAGCGGGGGGGCTTTCGTACTTC. This gives the protein CASSLDLAGGLSYF. This chain joins TRBV5-1 and TRBJ2-7; the match to TRBD2 covers 12 bases. Germline V lookup: CDR1 SGHRS, CDR2 YFSETQ. This CDR3 region has 14 residues. V lost 0 bases and J lost 12; bases outside the gene matches: 7.

The J gene is TRBJ2-5, the V gene TRBV6-4, with D possibly TRBD2 on 5 matching bases. V was cut by 4 bases and J by 8 bases, with 5 bases left in between. Germline V gene lookup returns CDR1 MRHNA and CDR2 SNTAGT. The CDR3 is 10 residues long. The CDR3: CASSGTTQYF. The DNA for the CDR3 is TGTGCCAGCAGTGGGACTACCCAGTACTTC.

The V and J genes are TRBV6-1 and TRBJ2-3; TRBD1 aligns across 7 bases. With 6 bases clipped from V and 4 bases from J, the junction kept 10 bases outside the gene matches. The CDR3 runs 15 residues. Germline V gives CDR1 MNHNS, CDR2 SASEGT. This CDR3 is CASSLTGLEADTQYF. CDR3 coding DNA: TGTGCCAGCAGCCTGACAGGGTTAGAGGCAGATACGCAGTATTTT.

The sample holds a few counts of this clone. The chain joins TRBV7-6 to TRBJ1-5; D is undetermined. Germline V gene lookup returns CDR1 SGHVS and CDR2 FNYEAQ. This CDR3 is built from 13 residues. Deletions cut 4 bases from V and 7 bases from J, with 11 bases between. The CDR3 DNA reads as TGTGCCAGCAGCTACAATGAGGGACAGCCCCAGCATTTT. It encodes CASSYNEGQPQHF.

The chain uses TRBV4-1 and TRBJ2-7; D is unresolved. Germline CDR1 reads MGHRA; CDR2 reads YSYEKL. V was cut by 5 bases and J by 4 bases, with 9 bases left in between. The CDR3 covers 12 residues. The CDR3 nucleotides are TGCGCCAGCAGCGGGGTCACATACGAGCAGTACTTC. Protein product: CASSGVTYEQYF.

This rearrangement joins TRBV30 to TRBJ2-1, with D unresolved. The CDR3 has 12 residues. Germline V gene lookup returns CDR1 GTSNPN and CDR2 SVGIG (reference sequence). V shed 0 bases and J shed 7 bases, with 7 bases lying between them. CDR3 region: CAWSVHRNEQFF. CDR3 DNA: TGTGCCTGGAGTGTACATCGGAATGAGCAGTTCTTC.

This clone was detected only a few times. The V and J genes are TRBV9 and TRBJ1-6; D unclear. This CDR3 has 12 amino acids. Trimming stripped 2 bases from V and 13 bases from J, with 10 bases between. Germline V gene sequence: CDR1 SGDLS, CDR2 YYNGEE. CDR3 protein: CASSVNGGPLHF. The CDR3 bases are TGTGCCAGCAGCGTGAATGGTGGGCCCCTCCACTTT.

The chain recombines TRBV9 with TRBJ1-2, with TRBD1 identical over 11 bases. The CDR3 loop spans 17 amino acids. The ends lost 2 bases at V and 4 bases at J; junction bases unmatched: 10. Germline CDR1 reads SGDLS; CDR2 reads YYNGEE. CDR3 residues: CASSVGLFGQGAYGYTF. Written as DNA, the CDR3 is TGTGCCAGCAGCGTGGGTCTTTTTGGACAGGGGGCCTATGGCTACACCTTC.

The V gene is TRBV5-1, the J gene TRBJ2-2; the match to TRBD1 covers 10 bases. Germline assignment: CDR1 SGHRS and CDR2 YFSETQ. CDR3 length: 16 amino acids. V trimming: 2 bases; J trimming: 4 bases; junction bases outside the gene matches: 5. DNA of the CDR3: TGCGCCAGCAGCTTATCCGGGACAGGGGTCACCGGGGAGCTGTTTTTT. It encodes CASSLSGTGVTGELFF.